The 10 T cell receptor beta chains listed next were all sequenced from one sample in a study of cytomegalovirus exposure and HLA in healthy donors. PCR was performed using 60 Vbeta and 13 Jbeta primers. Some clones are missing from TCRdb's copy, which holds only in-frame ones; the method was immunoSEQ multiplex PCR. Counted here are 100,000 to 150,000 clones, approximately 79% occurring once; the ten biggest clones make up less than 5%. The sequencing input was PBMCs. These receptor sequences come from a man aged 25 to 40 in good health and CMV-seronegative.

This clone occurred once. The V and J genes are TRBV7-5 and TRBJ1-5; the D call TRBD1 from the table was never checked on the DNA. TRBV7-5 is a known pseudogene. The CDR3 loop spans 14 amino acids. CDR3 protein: CARSYNRGNQPQHF. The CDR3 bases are TGTGCCAGAAGCTATAATAGGGGGAATCAGCCCCAGCATTTT.

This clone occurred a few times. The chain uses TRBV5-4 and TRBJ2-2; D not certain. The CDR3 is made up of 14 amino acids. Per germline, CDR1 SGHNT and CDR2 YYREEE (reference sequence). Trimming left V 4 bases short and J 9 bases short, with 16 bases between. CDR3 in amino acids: CASSPDSRTRELFF. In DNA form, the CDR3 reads TGTGCCAGCAGCCCAGACTCACGTACTAGGGAGCTGTTTTTT.

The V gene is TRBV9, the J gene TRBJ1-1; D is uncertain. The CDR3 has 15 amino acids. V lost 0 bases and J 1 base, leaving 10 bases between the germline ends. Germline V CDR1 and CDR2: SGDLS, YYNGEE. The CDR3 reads CASSVGRVGNTEAFF. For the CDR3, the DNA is TGTGCCAGCAGCGTAGGGAGGGTCGGGAACACTGAAGCTTTCTTT.

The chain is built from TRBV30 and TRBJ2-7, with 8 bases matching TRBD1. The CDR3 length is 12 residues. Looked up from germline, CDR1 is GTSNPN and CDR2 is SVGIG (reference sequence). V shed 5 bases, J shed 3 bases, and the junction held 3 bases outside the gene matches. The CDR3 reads CAWGQGYYEQYF. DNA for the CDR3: TGTGCCTGGGGACAGGGATACTACGAGCAGTACTTC.

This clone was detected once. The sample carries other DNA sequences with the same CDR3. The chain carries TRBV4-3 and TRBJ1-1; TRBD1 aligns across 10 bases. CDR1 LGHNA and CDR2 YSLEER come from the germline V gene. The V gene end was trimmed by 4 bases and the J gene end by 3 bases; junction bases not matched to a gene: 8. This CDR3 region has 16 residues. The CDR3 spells CASSRAAGTGDTEAFF. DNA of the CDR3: TGCGCCAGCAGCCGAGCAGCCGGGACAGGGGACACTGAAGCTTTCTTT.

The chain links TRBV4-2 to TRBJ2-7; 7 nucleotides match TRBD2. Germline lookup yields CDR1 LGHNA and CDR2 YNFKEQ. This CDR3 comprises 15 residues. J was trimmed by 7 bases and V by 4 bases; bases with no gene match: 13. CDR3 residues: CASSPSGVITLEQYF. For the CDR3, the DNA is TGTGCCAGCAGCCCGAGCGGGGTGATCACCTTGGAGCAGTACTTC.

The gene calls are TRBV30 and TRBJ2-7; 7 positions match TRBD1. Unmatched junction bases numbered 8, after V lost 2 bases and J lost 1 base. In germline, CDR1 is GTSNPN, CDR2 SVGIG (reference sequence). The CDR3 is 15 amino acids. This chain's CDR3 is CAWSKTGSKSYEQYF. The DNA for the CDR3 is TGTGCCTGGAGTAAGACAGGGTCTAAGTCCTACGAGCAGTACTTC.

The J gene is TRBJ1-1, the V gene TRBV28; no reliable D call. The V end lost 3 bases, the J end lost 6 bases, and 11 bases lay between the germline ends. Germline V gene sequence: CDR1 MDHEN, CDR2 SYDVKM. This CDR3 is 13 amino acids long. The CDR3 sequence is CASSLVEMAEAFF. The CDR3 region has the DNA TGTGCCAGCAGTTTGGTGGAGATGGCTGAAGCTTTCTTT.

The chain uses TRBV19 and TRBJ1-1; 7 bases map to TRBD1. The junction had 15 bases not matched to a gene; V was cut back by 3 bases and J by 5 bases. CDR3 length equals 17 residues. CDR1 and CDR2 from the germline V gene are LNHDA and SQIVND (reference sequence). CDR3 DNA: TGTGCCAGTAGTATCGGGTCGGACAGGCCCCCGAAGACTGAAGCTTTCTTT. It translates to CASSIGSDRPPKTEAFF.

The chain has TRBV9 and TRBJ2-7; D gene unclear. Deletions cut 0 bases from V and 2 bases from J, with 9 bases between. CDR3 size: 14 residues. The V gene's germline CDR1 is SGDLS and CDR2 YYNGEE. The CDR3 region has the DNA TGTGCCAGCAGCGTAGGGGTACAGACCTACGAGCAGTACTTC. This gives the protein CASSVGVQTYEQYF.